The source of this T cell receptor beta chain is a study of post-analysis software for immune sequencing data. Across the whole study: The disease courses spanned relapsing-remitting, secondary progressive and progressive-relapsing forms of multiple sclerosis. Study-level points and caveats: TRBV segments more frequent in patients than in controls numbered several and included TRBV5-6, TRBV5-1 and TRBV20-1. Strong co-clustering by F measure linked samples that shared a preparation batch. Significantly lower normalized Chao1 diversity was found in patients with multiple sclerosis relative to controls.

Looked up from germline, CDR1 is SGDLS and CDR2 is YYNGEE. The V gene lost 0 bases and the J gene lost 6 bases, with 13 bases spanning the gap. The CDR3 totals 15 residues. Note on this clonotype: Its antigen is currently unknown.

TCR beta cDNA libraries included unique molecular identifiers. T cells numbering about 0.9 to 11 million yielded 450,000 to 600,000 cDNA molecules. TCRdb ran MiXCR on the PCR reads and lists one entry per CDR3 protein. The table has about 540,000 distinct CDR3 sequences, 34% seen once. The sequence was obtained from a girl under 18 with multiple sclerosis. The sequenced sample consisted of blood. The rearrangement links TRBV9 to TRBJ1-5, with a possible D match to TRBD1 (6 bases). CDR3 DNA sequence: TGTGCCAGCAGCGTAGCAGGGGAAGACGGTCAGCCCCAGCATTTT. Translated: CASSVAGEDGQPQHF.